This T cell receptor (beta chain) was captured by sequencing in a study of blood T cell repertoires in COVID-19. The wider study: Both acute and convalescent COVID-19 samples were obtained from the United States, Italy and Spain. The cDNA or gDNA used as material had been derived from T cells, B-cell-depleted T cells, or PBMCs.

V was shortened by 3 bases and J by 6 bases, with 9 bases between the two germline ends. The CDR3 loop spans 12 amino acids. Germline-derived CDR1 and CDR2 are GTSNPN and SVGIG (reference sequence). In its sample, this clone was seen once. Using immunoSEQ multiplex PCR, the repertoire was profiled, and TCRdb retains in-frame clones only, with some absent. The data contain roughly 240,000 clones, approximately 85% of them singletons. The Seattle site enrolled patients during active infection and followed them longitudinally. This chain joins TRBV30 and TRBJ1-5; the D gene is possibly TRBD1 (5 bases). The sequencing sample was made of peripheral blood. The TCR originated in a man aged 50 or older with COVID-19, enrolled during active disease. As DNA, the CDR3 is TGTGCCTGGAGCCCAGGGCCTCAGCCCCAGCATTTT. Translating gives CAWSPGPQPQHF.